These 25 T cell receptor beta chains came from one sample sequenced in a study of T cell responses to AZD1222 COVID-19 vaccine. Libraries were prepared by immunoSEQ multiplex PCR; TCRdb keeps only in-frame clonotypes and omits some of them. This table has 85,000 to 130,000 clones, around 91% appearing once. Sequencing was performed on peripheral blood, taken on day 0 of AZD1222 vaccination. The receptors shown here come from an adult in good health.

The genes are TRBV29-1 and TRBJ2-3; 11 bases fit TRBD2. The ends lost 3 bases at V and 4 bases at J; junction bases unmatched: 9. Germline V gene lookup returns CDR1 SQVTM and CDR2 ANQGSEA. The CDR3 consists of 16 residues. CDR3 coding DNA: TGCAGCGTTGATAAGTCTAGCGGGGGGAACCCAGATACGCAGTATTTT. Translation: CSVDKSSGGNPDTQYF.

J is TRBJ1-1 and V is TRBV18; 7 nucleotides align to TRBD1. Germline CDR1 and CDR2: KGHSH and LQKENI. CDR3 size: 15 residues. Trimming cost V 5 bases and J 5 bases; bases outside gene matches: 11. CDR3 region: CASSISTGRLTEAFF. CDR3 coding DNA: TGTGCCAGCTCAATTTCGACAGGGAGGTTGACTGAAGCTTTCTTT.

The gene calls are TRBV5-6 and TRBJ2-1; possibly TRBD1 or TRBD2 for D (6 bases each). The length of the CDR3 is 13 residues. V lost 4 bases and J 6 bases, leaving 11 bases between the germline ends. Germline V gene lookup returns CDR1 SGHDT and CDR2 YYEEEE. CDR3: CASSAGHPNEQFF. Written as DNA, the CDR3 is TGTGCCAGCAGCGCGGGACACCCCAATGAGCAGTTCTTC.

The count of this clone is one. The genes are TRBV2 and TRBJ1-5, with 8 bases matching TRBD1. Unmatched junction bases numbered 10, after V lost 6 bases and J lost 6 bases. The CDR3 totals 15 residues. Germline V gene sequence: CDR1 SNHLY, CDR2 FYNNEI. The CDR3 DNA reads TGTGCCAGCAGAGAAAGGACAGGGATGGGTCAGCCCCAGCATTTT. This gives the protein CASRERTGMGQPQHF.

This chain connects TRBV11-2 to TRBJ2-3, with 7 bases aligning to TRBD2. The CDR3 is 15 amino acids. Germline CDR1 is SGHAT and CDR2 is FQNNGV. The junction had 3 bases not matched to a gene; V was cut back by 3 bases and J by 0 bases. The CDR3 nucleotides are TGTGCCAGCAGCTTGGTGGGGGGGAGCACAGATACGCAGTATTTT. Amino acid sequence: CASSLVGGSTDTQYF.

The chain carries TRBV18 and TRBJ2-1; D perhaps matches TRBD1 (5 bases). Trimming left V 0 bases short and J 11 bases short, with 20 bases between. Germline V gives CDR1 KGHSH, CDR2 LQKENI. CDR3 size: 16 residues. The CDR3 spells CASSPPVTRRAEKQFF. In DNA form, the CDR3 reads TGTGCCAGCTCACCACCCGTGACACGCAGGGCGGAAAAGCAGTTCTTC.

The chain recombines TRBV7-9 with TRBJ1-2; D unresolved. The CDR3 is 14 residues long. The V gene's germline CDR1 is SEHNR and CDR2 FQNEAQ (reference sequence). Trimming stripped 1 base from V and 4 bases from J, with 10 bases between. The CDR3 DNA follows: TGTGCCAGCAGCTTAGATTTAACAATCTATGGCTACACCTTC. It yields the protein CASSLDLTIYGYTF.

The J gene is TRBJ1-4, the V gene TRBV6-6, with a weak D call TRBD1 (5 bases). V lost 3 bases and J 0 bases, leaving 11 bases between the germline ends. This CDR3 comprises 16 residues. Germline V lookup: CDR1 MNHNY, CDR2 SVGAGI (reference sequence). The CDR3 coding sequence is TGTGCCAGCAGTTATTTTGGGACGGCAACTAATGAAAAACTGTTTTTT. The encoded protein is CASSYFGTATNEKLFF.

Worth noting for this clone: At one of its ends the junction is not consistent with the germline gene, which may arise from a read error. The V and J genes are TRBV7-7 and TRBJ2-5; 7 bases map to TRBD2. The CDR3 has 15 residues. Germline V gene sequence: CDR1 SSHAT, CDR2 FNYEAQ (reference sequence). This CDR3 is CASSLAGLVGETQYF. CDR3 DNA sequence: TGTGCTAGCAGCTTAGCAGGACTAGTGGGGGAGACCCAGTACTTC.

J is TRBJ2-1 and V is TRBV10-1; 9 nucleotides match TRBD2. V was clipped by 5 bases and J by 9 bases; unmatched bases: 8. The germline V gene encodes CDR1 WNHNN and CDR2 SYGVQD (reference sequence). The CDR3 consists of 14 residues. The CDR3 loop is CASSLGLASPEQFF. The CDR3 nucleotides read TGCGCCAGCAGTCTTGGACTAGCGTCACCTGAGCAGTTCTTC.

This chain joins TRBV4-1 and TRBJ2-1; D possibly corresponds to TRBD1 (5 bases). This CDR3 spans 16 amino acids. In germline, CDR1 is MGHRA, CDR2 YSYEKL. V gave up 5 bases and J gave up 2 bases, with 16 bases separating them. CDR3 sequence: CASSNGRQGAYNEQFF. CDR3 coding DNA: TGCGCCAGCAGCAACGGACGGCAGGGCGCCTACAATGAGCAGTTCTTC.

The V call is TRBV7-6, the J call TRBJ1-2; a possible D gene is TRBD1 (6 bases). Germline V CDR1 and CDR2: SGHVS, FNYEAQ. Trimming removed 1 base from V and 4 bases from J, with 10 bases in between. There are 14 residues in the CDR3. The CDR3 is CASSLGGGVYGYTF. CDR3 nucleotide sequence: TGTGCCAGCAGCTTAGGAGGGGGGGTCTATGGCTACACCTTC.

V and J are TRBV5-1 and TRBJ1-6, with no clear D. Germline V gene sequence: CDR1 SGHRS, CDR2 YFSETQ. The germline V and J ends were trimmed by 3 bases and 7 bases, with 14 bases remaining between them. The CDR3 sequence is 15 residues long. Written as DNA, the CDR3 is TGCGCCAGCAGCTCCGGTTTCGGAAAGAATTCACCCCTCCACTTT. This translates into CASSSGFGKNSPLHF.

This chain's CDR3 is CASTTKGTSNTGELFF. CDR3 sequence (DNA): TGTGCCAGCACCACTAAAGGGACATCTAACACCGGGGAGCTGTTTTTT. The chain joins TRBV11-3 to TRBJ2-2, with D maybe TRBD1 (6 bases). Trimming took off 7 bases at V and 2 bases at J, with 17 bases between the two ends. Germline lookup yields CDR1 SGHNT and CDR2 YENEEA. The CDR3 is 16 amino acids.

The chain links TRBV11-3 to TRBJ2-3; TRBD2 might be the D (7 bases). Trimming cost V 3 bases and J 4 bases, with 14 bases left between them. Germline-derived CDR1 and CDR2 are SGHNT and YENEEA. This CDR3 region has 15 residues. CDR3 sequence: CASSLGGRFADTQYF. DNA for the CDR3: TGTGCCAGCAGCTTGGGGGGGCGGTTTGCAGATACGCAGTATTTT.

The table lists this clone with a count of one. J is TRBJ1-5 and V is TRBV3-1 (or the pseudogene TRBV3-2); D is ambiguous. The ends were cut back, 1 base at V and 2 bases at J, with 9 bases in the middle. Germline V gene lookup returns CDR1 LGHDT and CDR2 YNNKEL (reference sequence). The CDR3 consists of 15 residues. The DNA for the CDR3 is TGTGCCAGCAGCCAAGCTCAGACTGGCAATCAGCCCCAGCATTTT. Encoded protein: CASSQAQTGNQPQHF.

The chain links TRBV5-1 to TRBJ2-3; TRBD2 agrees at 12 bases. From germline, CDR1 is SGHRS and CDR2 YFSETQ. The trim removed 3 bases at V and 1 base at J, leaving 3 bases unmatched. CDR3 size: 16 residues. The DNA for the CDR3 is TGCGCCAGCAGCTCTAGCGGGGGGGCGGGCACAGATACGCAGTATTTT. Translated: CASSSSGGAGTDTQYF. The variable domain in full, with the rest retrieved from reference TRBV5-1 and TRBJ2-3, is KAGVTQTPRYLIKTRGQQVTLSCSPISGHRSVSWYQQTPGQGLQFLFEYFSETQRNKGNFPGRFSGRQFSNSRSEMNVSTLELGDSALYLCASSSSGGAGTDTQYFGPGTRLTVL.

The gene calls are TRBV18 and TRBJ2-3, with no clear D. Germline CDR1 and CDR2: KGHSH and LQKENI. CDR3 length: 15 residues. V was pared by 3 bases and J by 1 base, with 11 bases between. The CDR3 reads CASSPPLGGTDTQYF. CDR3 nucleotides: TGTGCCAGCTCACCTCCCCTTGGGGGCACAGATACGCAGTATTTT.

The chain couples TRBV14 to TRBJ2-7, with D possibly matching TRBD1 (6 bases). Trimming removed 0 bases from V and 4 bases from J, with 28 bases in between. The CDR3 runs to 20 residues. Germline V CDR1 and CDR2: SGHDN, FVKESK. CDR3 region: CASSQDGAGVIFLVDYEQYF. In DNA form, the CDR3 reads TGTGCCAGCAGCCAAGATGGGGCAGGGGTTATCTTTTTAGTGGATTACGAGCAGTACTTC.

The rearrangement links TRBV3-1 (or the pseudogene TRBV3-2) to TRBJ1-3; D is uncertain. This CDR3 is 14 amino acids long. Trimming took off 2 bases at V and 5 bases at J, with 10 bases between the two ends. Germline V CDR1 and CDR2: LGHDT, YNNKEL (reference sequence). CDR3 nucleotides: TGTGCCAGCAGCCAATCGGAGATGAGAAACACCATATATTTT. It specifies CASSQSEMRNTIYF.

The gene calls are TRBV6-5 and TRBJ2-7; 8 bases match TRBD1. This CDR3 is built from 13 residues. In germline, CDR1 is MNHEY, CDR2 SVGAGI. J lost 2 bases, V lost 11 bases, and 8 bases had no gene match. CDR3 protein: CAGKDRATYEQYF. The CDR3 DNA follows: TGTGCCGGAAAGGACAGGGCCACCTACGAGCAGTACTTC.

Remarks on this clone: The limits of the CDR3 on the DNA are not certain, so only TCRdb's listed CDR3 is given. The rearrangement uses TRBV12-3 or TRBV12-4 and TRBJ1-1. The CDR3 adds up to 12 amino acids, both ends counted. The CDR3 here is CASSSSGTEAFF.

This chain uses TRBV21-1 with TRBJ2-5; the table assigns TRBD1, which was not confirmed against the DNA. TRBV21-1 is a known pseudogene. The CDR3 is 14 residues long. The DNA of the CDR3 is TGTGCCAGCAGCAAAGGAGCAGGGCTGGAGACCCAGTACTTC. Amino acids: CASSKGAGLETQYF.

The rearrangement joins TRBV10-3 to TRBJ2-5; D possibly corresponds to TRBD2 (6 bases). Trimming removed 2 bases at V and 3 bases at J, with 16 bases between. This CDR3 comprises 16 residues. Germline loops: CDR1 ENHRY, CDR2 SYGVKD. The CDR3: CAISENGGAGEETQYF. DNA for the CDR3: TGTGCCATCAGTGAGAACGGAGGGGCCGGGGAAGAGACCCAGTACTTC.

The chain uses TRBV27 and TRBJ1-2, with D possibly being TRBD1 (6 bases). The CDR3 has 15 residues. Trimming cost V 2 bases and J 1 base, with 11 bases left between them. Germline V lookup: CDR1 MNHEY, CDR2 SMNVEV (reference sequence). DNA for the CDR3: TGTGCCAGCAGTTTAAAGGGGGTACTTAACTATGGCTACACCTTC. It translates to CASSLKGVLNYGYTF.